The 13 T cell receptor beta chains below all came from one sample that was sequenced in a study of shared clonotypes between healthy human individuals. Naivety among CD8 cells was defined by CD45RO negativity and positive CCR7 selection, thereby excluding terminally differentiated effector memory CD45RA+ cells. Clones were sequenced by immunoSEQ multiplex PCR, and TCRdb holds only the in-frame ones, with some missing. The sample includes around 1.9 million clones, 93% of them seen just once. Sequences were obtained from naive CD8+ T cells from PBMCs. The receptor set was obtained from a man between 18 and 35 years old in good health. Some clones in this sample may be carry-over from other donors' samples.

The chain combines TRBV19 with TRBJ1-5; D gene unclear. This CDR3 contains 14 residues. V lost 2 bases to trimming and J lost 10 bases, with 15 bases between them. Germline V CDR1 and CDR2: LNHDA, SQIVND (reference sequence). CDR3 protein: CASSIFGRVHPQHF. The CDR3 region has the DNA TGTGCCAGTAGTATATTCGGCAGAGTACACCCCCAGCATTTT.

J is TRBJ1-1 and V is TRBV7-9; tentatively, D is TRBD1 (6 bases). The V gene's germline CDR1 is SEHNR and CDR2 FQNEAQ (reference sequence). The V end lost 0 bases, the J end lost 4 bases, and 12 bases lay between the germline ends. The CDR3 loop spans 15 amino acids. The CDR3 is CASSLAEGVFTEAFF. In DNA, the CDR3 is TGTGCCAGCAGCTTAGCGGAGGGGGTGTTCACTGAAGCTTTCTTT.

V and J are TRBV27 and TRBJ2-2; perhaps TRBD1 as D (5 bases). Looked up from germline, CDR1 is MNHEY and CDR2 is SMNVEV (reference sequence). The V and J ends lost 5 bases and 6 bases respectively, with 13 bases between them. The CDR3 length is 14 residues. The CDR3 DNA sequence: TGTGCCAGCAGTATCAGGACACGGCCCGGGGAGCTGTTTTTT. Protein product: CASSIRTRPGELFF.

The chain joins TRBV7-9 to TRBJ1-2; perhaps TRBD1 as D (6 bases). The V gene lost 6 bases and the J gene lost 0 bases, with 11 bases spanning the gap. Germline V CDR1 and CDR2: SEHNR, FQNEAQ (reference sequence). The CDR3 length is 14 residues. The CDR3 is CASSRTASNYGYTF. In DNA form, the CDR3 reads TGTGCCAGCAGTCGGACAGCCTCTAACTATGGCTACACCTTC.

The chain is built from TRBV19 and TRBJ2-7; 9 nucleotides line up with TRBD1. The CDR3 spans 14 residues. CDR1 LNHDA and CDR2 SQIVND come from the germline V gene (reference sequence). J lost 1 base, V lost 5 bases, and 3 bases had no gene match. CDR3 nucleotides: TGTGCCAGTAGTGGGACAGGGATATCCTACGAGCAGTACTTC. It is translated as CASSGTGISYEQYF.

J is TRBJ2-2 and V is TRBV5-4; 7 bases are shared with TRBD2. This CDR3 has 16 residues. CDR1 and CDR2 from the germline V gene are SGHNT and YYREEE (reference sequence). With 5 bases clipped from V and 2 bases from J, the junction kept 9 bases outside the gene matches. DNA for the CDR3: TGTGCCAGCAGTCGGCTAGCGGCAACAAACACCGGGGAGCTGTTTTTT. Protein sequence: CASSRLAATNTGELFF.

The gene calls are TRBV28 and TRBJ2-7, with 14 bases that match TRBD2. V lost 5 bases, J lost 5 bases, and 8 bases stayed unmatched. Germline CDR1 reads MDHEN; CDR2 reads SYDVKM. The CDR3 contains 16 residues. The CDR3 bases are TGTGCCAGCAGTCCACGAGGGACTAGCGGGAGCCACGAGCAGTACTTC. It yields the protein CASSPRGTSGSHEQYF.

The gene calls are TRBV27 and TRBJ2-5; 9 nucleotides match TRBD2. Germline V lookup: CDR1 MNHEY, CDR2 SMNVEV (reference sequence). This CDR3 has 14 residues. V dropped 4 bases and J dropped 3; count of bases not matched to a gene: 3. CDR3 DNA: TGTGCCAGCAGTTCGGGACTAGCCGAAGAGACCCAGTACTTC. Its translation: CASSSGLAEETQYF.

V usage is TRBV6-6 and J usage is TRBJ2-1; TRBD1 aligns across 7 bases. V was clipped by 6 bases and J by 10 bases; unmatched bases: 9. The CDR3 is made up of 13 amino acids. Looked up from germline, CDR1 is MNHNY and CDR2 is SVGAGI (reference sequence). Here the CDR3 reads CASSLLWTGEQFF. CDR3 coding DNA: TGTGCCAGCAGCTTACTTTGGACAGGCGAGCAGTTCTTC.

The chain employs TRBV6-6 and TRBJ2-7; D is tentatively TRBD1 or TRBD2 (5 bases each). Germline V gene lookup returns CDR1 MNHNY and CDR2 SVGAGI (reference sequence). Trimming took off 2 bases at V and 4 bases at J, with 12 bases between the two ends. This CDR3 has 14 residues. CDR3 sequence: CASSYPGALYEQYF. The CDR3 bases are TGTGCCAGCAGTTACCCCGGGGCATTATACGAGCAGTACTTC.

This chain connects TRBV19 to TRBJ2-1; possibly TRBD2 for D (6 bases). Trimming shortened V by 0 bases and J by 3 bases, and 15 bases separated the two germline ends. This CDR3 is 17 amino acids long. Germline V gene data show CDR1 as LNHDA and CDR2 as SQIVND (reference sequence). Here the CDR3 reads CASSIDPEGEDYNEQFF. CDR3 nucleotide sequence: TGTGCCAGTAGTATAGACCCCGAAGGGGAGGACTACAATGAGCAGTTCTTC.

The chain links TRBV27 to TRBJ1-4; TRBD1 might be the D (5 bases). CDR3 length equals 16 residues. V gave up 5 bases and J gave up 4 bases, with 17 bases separating them. CDR1 MNHEY and CDR2 SMNVEV come from the germline V gene (reference sequence). The CDR3 loop reads CASSPYLRGHNEKLFF. The CDR3 DNA reads TGTGCCAGCAGTCCGTACCTTCGGGGCCATAATGAAAAACTGTTTTTT.

The chain uses TRBV19 and TRBJ2-2; D perhaps matches TRBD2 (5 bases). This CDR3 region has 15 residues. With 4 bases removed from V and 6 bases from J, the gap between germline ends came to 15 bases. Germline values: CDR1 LNHDA, CDR2 SQIVND (reference sequence). As DNA, the CDR3 is TGTGCCAGTAGTACTACGAGGAGAGGGTCCGGGGAGCTGTTTTTT. Protein product: CASSTTRRGSGELFF.